The rows below give T cell receptor beta chains drawn from one sample of a study of cytotoxic CD8 clonotypes in ibrutinib-treated CLL. Repertoires were generated with immunoSEQ multiplex PCR, while TCRdb's copy carries only in-frame clones and drops some. The sample lists about 140,000 clones, 60% to 85% occurring once. The sample here was PBMCs, taken after 12 months of ibrutinib treatment. The receptors derive from a human donor with chronic lymphocytic leukemia. The CDR3 runs from the conserved cysteine through the conserved F or W. D genes are given only for firm matches. The listing skips clone size in some rows; elsewhere it reads once, few, many or a size class.

- TRBJ1-2 once TRBV7-2 CASSLSRNFYGYTF TGTGCCAGCAGCTTATCCAGAAACTTCTATGGCTACACCTTC
TRBD1 TRBJ1-3 - TRBV9 CASSGRQGPSGNTIYF TGTGCCAGCAGCGGGCGACAGGGACCCTCTGGAAACACCATATATTTT
- TRBJ2-7 - TRBV10-3 CASRDSGTPRSYEQYF TGTGCCAGCCGGGACTCTGGGACCCCTCGATCCTACGAGCAGTACTTC
- TRBJ2-7 - TRBV5-1 CASSFRQGISYEQYF TGCGCCAGCAGCTTTAGGCAGGGTATTTCATACGAGCAGTACTTC
TRBD2 TRBJ2-1 - TRBV7-9 CASSQDMRERAYNEQFF TGTGCCAGCAGCCAAGATATGCGGGAGAGGGCCTACAATGAGCAGTTCTTC
TRBD2 TRBJ2-3 - TRBV7-3 CASSPRFSGRGEDTQYF TGTGCCAGCAGCCCACGATTTAGCGGGAGGGGAGAAGATACGCAGTATTTT
TRBD1 TRBJ2-7 - TRBV19 CASSIGQGRTYEQYF TGTGCCAGTAGTATAGGACAGGGAAGAACCTACGAGCAGTACTTC
TRBD2 TRBJ2-1 - TRBV7-2 CASSSSGGRQFF TGTGCCAGCAGTTCAAGCGGGGGTAGGCAGTTCTTC
- TRBJ2-7 - TRBV7-9 CASSLSTAEQYF TGTGCCAGCAGCTTATCAACAGCCGAGCAGTACTTC
- TRBJ2-5 - TRBV5-1 CASSFPPYYGGRGSEETQYF TGCGCCAGCAGCTTTCCTCCTTATTACGGGGGAAGGGGGTCAGAAGAGACCCAGTACTTC
- TRBJ2-2 - TRBV11-3 CASSLDRKTGELFF TGTGCCAGCAGCTTAGATCGGAAGACCGGGGAGCTGTTTTTT
TRBD2 TRBJ2-1 - TRBV19 CASTGLAGAEEQFF TGTGCCAGTACTGGACTAGCGGGAGCTGAAGAGCAGTTCTTC
TRBD1 TRBJ2-2 - TRBV5-1 CASSLRWTGNTGELFF TGCGCCAGCAGCTTGAGATGGACAGGGAACACCGGGGAGCTGTTTTTT
TRBD1 TRBJ1-2 - TRBV19 CASTAGTGASNYGYTF TGTGCCAGTACCGCCGGGACAGGGGCCTCTAACTATGGCTACACCTTC
TRBD2 TRBJ2-1 - TRBV11-1 CASSSRPSGHNEQFF TGTGCCAGCAGCTCCCGGCCTAGCGGACACAATGAGCAGTTCTTC
TRBD2 TRBJ2-3 - TRBV14 CASSQGQRGLTDTQYF TGTGCCAGCAGCCAAGGGCAGCGGGGCCTCACAGATACGCAGTATTTT
- TRBJ1-3 - TRBV18 CASSPVSSPGNTIYF TGTGCCAGCTCACCTGTATCATCCCCCGGAAACACCATATATTTT
- TRBJ1-6 - TRBV18 CASSPAGLDNSPLHF TGTGCCAGCTCACCGGCGGGGCTCGATAATTCACCCCTCCACTTT
TRBD1 TRBJ2-5 - TRBV15 CATSLPGQGAETQYF TGTGCCACCAGCCTGCCTGGACAGGGCGCAGAGACCCAGTACTTC
- TRBJ1-6 - TRBV18 CASSPRQSSYNSPLHF TGTGCCAGCTCGCCCCGGCAGAGCTCCTATAATTCACCCCTCCACTTT
- TRBJ1-1 - TRBV9 CASSVVSGNTEAFF TGTGCCAGCAGCGTAGTTTCTGGGAACACTGAAGCTTTCTTT
TRBD2 TRBJ2-1 - TRBV2 CATTETSVYNEQFF TGTGCCACCACTGAGACTAGCGTCTACAATGAGCAGTTCTTC
- TRBJ2-3 - TRBV5-6 CASSLGGVTLSDTQYF TGTGCCAGCAGCTTAGGAGGGGTGACACTTTCGGATACGCAGTATTTT
- TRBJ1-1 few TRBV25-1 CASSIGHLTEAFF TGTGCCAGCAGCATCGGACATTTAACTGAAGCTTTCTTT
- TRBJ1-5 few TRBV19 CASRGVRDQPQHF TGTGCCAGTAGAGGGGTCAGGGATCAGCCCCAGCATTTT
- TRBJ1-1 few TRBV25-1 CASQGHSQPEAFF TGTGCCAGCCAGGGTCACAGCCAACCTGAAGCTTTCTTT
TRBD1 TRBJ2-5 few TRBV5-1 CASRRDRERETQYF TGCGCCAGCAGACGGGACAGGGAACGAGAGACCCAGTACTTC
TRBD1 TRBJ1-1 few TRBV30 CAWRKGQEGAAFF TGTGCCTGGAGAAAAGGACAGGAGGGTGCGGCTTTCTTT
- TRBJ1-5 - TRBV7-6 CASSLERGPQHF TGTGCCAGCAGCTTAGAGCGAGGGCCCCAGCATTTT
- TRBJ2-1 - TRBV4-2 CASSLRGDEQFF TGTGCCAGCAGCCTAAGAGGCGATGAGCAGTTCTTC
- TRBJ2-7 - TRBV11-2 CASSLAGAQQYF TGTGCCAGCAGCTTAGCGGGGGCTCAGCAGTACTTC
TRBD1 TRBJ2-1 - TRBV19 CASSIDGLRDRGNEQFF TGTGCCAGTAGTATAGATGGACTCCGGGACAGGGGGAATGAGCAGTTCTTC
- TRBJ1-4 - TRBV5-1 CASSAGRSDEKLFF TGCGCCAGCAGTGCGGGACGATCGGATGAAAAACTGTTTTTT
- TRBJ1-1 - TRBV11-3 CASSLVGGSTEAFF TGTGCCAGCAGCTTAGTAGGCGGGAGCACTGAAGCTTTCTTT
- TRBJ2-7 - TRBV28 CASSLSREQYF TGTGCCAGCAGTTTATCAAGGGAGCAGTACTTC
- TRBJ2-7 - TRBV27 CASSINYASYEQYF TGTGCCAGCAGTATAAACTATGCCTCCTACGAGCAGTACTTC
TRBD1 TRBJ1-1 - TRBV18 CASSPGSDREAFF TGTGCCAGCTCACCAGGCTCGGACAGGGAAGCTTTCTTT
TRBD2 TRBJ2-7 - TRBV30 CAWSHGLAGVGEQYF TGTGCCTGGAGCCACGGACTAGCGGGAGTCGGAGAGCAGTACTTC
TRBD1 TRBJ2-7 many TRBV7-7 CASSLGTGAYEQYF TGTGCCAGCAGCTTAGGGACAGGGGCCTACGAGCAGTACTTC
TRBD1 TRBJ2-7 - TRBV5-4 CASSFRDRGPYEQYF TGTGCCAGCAGCTTCCGGGACAGGGGTCCCTACGAGCAGTACTTC
- TRBJ1-3 - TRBV28 CASSLPPHRANSGNTIYF TGTGCCAGCAGTTTACCCCCACACAGGGCGAACTCTGGAAACACCATATATTTT
TRBD1 TRBJ1-3 - TRBV11-3 CASGTGPSGNTIYF TGTGCCAGCGGGACAGGGCCCTCTGGAAACACCATATATTTT
TRBD1 TRBJ1-2 - TRBV5-1 CASSLEPTGVGYTF TGCGCCAGCAGCTTGGAACCAACAGGGGTCGGCTACACCTTC
- TRBJ2-7 - TRBV5-1 CASSLGPGPNEQYF TGCGCCAGCAGCTTGGGGCCGGGACCCAACGAGCAGTACTTC
- TRBJ2-3 - TRBV25-1 CASSERVQTQYF TGTGCCAGCAGTGAAAGGGTGCAGACGCAGTATTTT
TRBD1 TRBJ1-1 - TRBV7-9 CASSQTGVTEAFF TGTGCCAGCAGCCAAACAGGGGTCACTGAAGCTTTCTTT
TRBD2 TRBJ2-1 few TRBV7-8 CASSTAGTSALNEQFF TGTGCCAGCAGCACAGCCGGGACTAGCGCCCTCAATGAGCAGTTCTTC
- TRBJ1-5 - TRBV6-5 CASSYSVEKPQHF TGTGCCAGCAGTTACTCGGTGGAGAAGCCCCAGCATTTT